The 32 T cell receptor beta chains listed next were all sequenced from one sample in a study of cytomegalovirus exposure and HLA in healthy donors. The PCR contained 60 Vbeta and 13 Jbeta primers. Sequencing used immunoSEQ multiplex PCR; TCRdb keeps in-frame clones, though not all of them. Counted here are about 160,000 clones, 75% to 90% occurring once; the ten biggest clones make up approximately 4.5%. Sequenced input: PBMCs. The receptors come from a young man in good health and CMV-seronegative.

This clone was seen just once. The CDR3 protein is CASSRQDSGNTIYF. CDR3 nucleotide sequence: TGTGCCAGCAGTCGACAGGACTCTGGAAACACCATATATTTT. This chain links TRBV6-5 with TRBJ1-3; TRBD1 might be the D (6 bases). The V end lost 5 bases, the J end lost 0 bases, and 8 bases lay between the germline ends. The V gene's germline CDR1 is MNHEY and CDR2 SVGAGI. This CDR3 has 14 residues.

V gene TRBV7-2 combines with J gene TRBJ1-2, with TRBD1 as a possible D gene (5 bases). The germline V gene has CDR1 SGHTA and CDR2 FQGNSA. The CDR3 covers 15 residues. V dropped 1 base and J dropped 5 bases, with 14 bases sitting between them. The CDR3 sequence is CASSLGTTGPYGYTF. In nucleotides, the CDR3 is TGTGCCAGCAGCTTAGGGACCACAGGACCTTATGGCTACACCTTC.

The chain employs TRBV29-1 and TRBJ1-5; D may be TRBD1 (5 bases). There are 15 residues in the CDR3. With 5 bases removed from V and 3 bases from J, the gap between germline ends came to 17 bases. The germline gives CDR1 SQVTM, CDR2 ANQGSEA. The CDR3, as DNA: TGCAGCGTTAGGTTGGCAGGGATCGTCAATCAGCCCCAGCATTTT. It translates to CSVRLAGIVNQPQHF.

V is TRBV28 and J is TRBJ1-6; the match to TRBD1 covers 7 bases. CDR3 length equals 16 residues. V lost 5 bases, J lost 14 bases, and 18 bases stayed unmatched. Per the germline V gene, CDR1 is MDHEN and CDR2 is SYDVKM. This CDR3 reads CASSATRDSLDLALHF. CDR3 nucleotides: TGTGCCAGCAGTGCTACCCGGGACAGTCTCGACTTGGCCCTCCACTTT.

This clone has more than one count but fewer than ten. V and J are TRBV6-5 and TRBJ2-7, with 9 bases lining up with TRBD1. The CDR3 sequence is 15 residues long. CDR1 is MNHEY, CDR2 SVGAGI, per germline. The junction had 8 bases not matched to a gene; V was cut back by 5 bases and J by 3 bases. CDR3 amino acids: CASSQDRGGLYEQYF. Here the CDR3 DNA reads TGTGCCAGCAGTCAAGACAGGGGGGGACTCTACGAGCAGTACTTC.

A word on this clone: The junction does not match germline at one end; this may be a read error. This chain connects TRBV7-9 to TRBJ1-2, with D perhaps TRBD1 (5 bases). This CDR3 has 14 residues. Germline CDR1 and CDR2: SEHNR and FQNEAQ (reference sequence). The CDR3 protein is CSSSLAGRAYGYTF. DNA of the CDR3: TGTTCCAGCAGCCTCGCAGGGCGCGCCTATGGCTACACCTTC.

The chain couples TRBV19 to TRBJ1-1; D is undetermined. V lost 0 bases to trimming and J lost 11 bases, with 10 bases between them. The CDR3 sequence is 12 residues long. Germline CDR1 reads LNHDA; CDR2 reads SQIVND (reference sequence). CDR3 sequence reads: CASSIDDEEAFF. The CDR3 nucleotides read TGTGCCAGTAGTATAGATGATGAGGAGGCTTTCTTT.

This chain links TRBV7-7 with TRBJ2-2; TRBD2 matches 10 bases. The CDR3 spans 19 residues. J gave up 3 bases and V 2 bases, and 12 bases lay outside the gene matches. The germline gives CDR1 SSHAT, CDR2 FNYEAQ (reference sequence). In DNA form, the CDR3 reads TGTGCCAGCAGCTTAAGGGGCCTGGGGCTAGCGGGAGACACCGGGGAGCTGTTTTTT. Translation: CASSLRGLGLAGDTGELFF.

The CDR3 DNA is TGTGCCAGCAGCTTTAGCCATCCGGTCGAGCAGTACTTC. Protein: CASSFSHPVEQYF. The chain carries TRBV7-8 and TRBJ2-7; D is unclear. The CDR3 runs 13 residues. The germline gives CDR1 SGHVS, CDR2 FQNEAQ. Trimming stripped 3 bases from V and 6 bases from J, with 12 bases between.

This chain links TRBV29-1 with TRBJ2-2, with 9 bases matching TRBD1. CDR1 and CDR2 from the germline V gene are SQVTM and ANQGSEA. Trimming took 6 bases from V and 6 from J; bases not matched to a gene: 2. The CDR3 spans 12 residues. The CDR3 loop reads CSVQGAPGELFF. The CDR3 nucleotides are TGCAGCGTACAGGGGGCCCCCGGGGAGCTGTTTTTT.

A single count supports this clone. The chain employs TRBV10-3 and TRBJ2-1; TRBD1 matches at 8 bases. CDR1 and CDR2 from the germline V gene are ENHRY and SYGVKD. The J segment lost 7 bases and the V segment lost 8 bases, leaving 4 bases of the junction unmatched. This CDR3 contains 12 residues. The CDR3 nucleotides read TGTGCCATCGGATACAGGGGGAATGAGCAGTTCTTC. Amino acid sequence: CAIGYRGNEQFF.

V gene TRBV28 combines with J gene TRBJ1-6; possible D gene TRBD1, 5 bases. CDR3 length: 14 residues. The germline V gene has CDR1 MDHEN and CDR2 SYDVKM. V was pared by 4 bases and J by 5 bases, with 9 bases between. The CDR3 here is CASSSRANNSPLHF. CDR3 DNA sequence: TGTGCCAGCAGTTCCAGGGCCAATAATTCACCCCTCCACTTT.

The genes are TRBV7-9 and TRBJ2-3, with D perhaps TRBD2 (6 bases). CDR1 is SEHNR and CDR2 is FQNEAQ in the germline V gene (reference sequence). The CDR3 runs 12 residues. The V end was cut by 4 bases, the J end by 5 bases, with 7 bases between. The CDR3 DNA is TGTGCCAGCAGCTCCGGGGGAGATACGCAGTATTTT. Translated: CASSSGGDTQYF. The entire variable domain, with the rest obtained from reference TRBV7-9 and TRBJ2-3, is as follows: DTGVSQNPRHKITKRGQNVTFRCDPISEHNRLYWYRQTLGQGPEFLTYFQNEAQLEKSRLLSDRFSAERPKGSFSTLEIQRTEQGDSAMYLCASSSGGDTQYFGPGTRLTVL.

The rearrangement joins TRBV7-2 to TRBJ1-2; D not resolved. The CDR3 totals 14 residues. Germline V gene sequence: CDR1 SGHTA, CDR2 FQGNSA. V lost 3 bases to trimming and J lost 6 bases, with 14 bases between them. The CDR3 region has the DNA TGTGCCAGCAGCTTGGACTTTAAACGGGATGGCTACACCTTC. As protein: CASSLDFKRDGYTF.

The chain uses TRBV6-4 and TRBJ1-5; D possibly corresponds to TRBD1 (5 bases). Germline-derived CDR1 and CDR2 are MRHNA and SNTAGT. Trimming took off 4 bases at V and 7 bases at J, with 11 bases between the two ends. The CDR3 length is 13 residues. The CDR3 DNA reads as TGTGCCAGCAGTGCGACAGTCGGACAGCCCCAGCATTTT. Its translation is CASSATVGQPQHF.

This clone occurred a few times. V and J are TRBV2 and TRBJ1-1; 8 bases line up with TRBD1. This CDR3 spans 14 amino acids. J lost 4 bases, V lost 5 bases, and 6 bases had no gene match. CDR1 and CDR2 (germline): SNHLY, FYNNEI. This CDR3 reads CASSPQGGGTEAFF. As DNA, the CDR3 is TGTGCCAGCAGTCCACAGGGGGGTGGCACTGAAGCTTTCTTT.

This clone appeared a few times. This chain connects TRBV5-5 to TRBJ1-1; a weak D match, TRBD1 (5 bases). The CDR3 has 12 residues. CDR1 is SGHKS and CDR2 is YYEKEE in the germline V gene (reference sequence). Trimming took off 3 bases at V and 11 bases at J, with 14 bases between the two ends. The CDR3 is CASSSSRGIAFF. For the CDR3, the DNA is TGTGCCAGCAGCTCGTCCCGGGGGATCGCTTTCTTT.

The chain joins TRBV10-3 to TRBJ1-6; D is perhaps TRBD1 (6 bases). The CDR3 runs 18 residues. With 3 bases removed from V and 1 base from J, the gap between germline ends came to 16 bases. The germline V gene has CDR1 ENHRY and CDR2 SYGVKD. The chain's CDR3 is CAISDSRQVASYNSPLHF. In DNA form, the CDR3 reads TGTGCCATCAGTGACTCCAGACAGGTAGCTTCCTATAATTCACCCCTCCACTTT.

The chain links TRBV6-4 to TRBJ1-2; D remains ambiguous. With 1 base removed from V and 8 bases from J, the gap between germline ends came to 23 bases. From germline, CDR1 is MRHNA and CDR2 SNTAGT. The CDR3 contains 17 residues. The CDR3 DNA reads TGTGCCAGCAGTGACTACGTAAGACTCACCCGTACTGAAGGCTACACCTTC. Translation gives CASSDYVRLTRTEGYTF.

This CDR3 reads CASSLVTGGLYEQYF. In nucleotides, the CDR3 is TGTGCCAGCAGCTTAGTGACAGGGGGCCTCTACGAGCAGTACTTC. The chain couples TRBV7-2 to TRBJ2-7; TRBD1 agrees at 10 bases. CDR3 length: 15 residues. From germline, CDR1 is SGHTA and CDR2 FQGNSA. V shed 1 base and J 3 bases; nucleotides not matched to a gene: 3.

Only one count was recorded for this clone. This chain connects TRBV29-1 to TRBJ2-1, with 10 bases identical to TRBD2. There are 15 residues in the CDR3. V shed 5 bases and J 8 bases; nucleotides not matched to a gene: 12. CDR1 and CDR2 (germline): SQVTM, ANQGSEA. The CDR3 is CSVREAGGPSDEQFF. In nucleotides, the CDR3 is TGCAGCGTTCGAGAAGCGGGGGGGCCGAGCGATGAGCAGTTCTTC.

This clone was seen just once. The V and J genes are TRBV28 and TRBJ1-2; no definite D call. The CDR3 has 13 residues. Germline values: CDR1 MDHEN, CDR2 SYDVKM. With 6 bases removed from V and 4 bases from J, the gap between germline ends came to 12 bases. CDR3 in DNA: TGTGCCAGCAGCACGTGGCAAACCTATGGCTACACCTTC. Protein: CASSTWQTYGYTF.

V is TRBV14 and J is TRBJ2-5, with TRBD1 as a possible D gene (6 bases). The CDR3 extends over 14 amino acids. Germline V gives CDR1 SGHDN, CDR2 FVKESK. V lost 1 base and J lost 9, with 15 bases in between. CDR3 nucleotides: TGTGCCAGCAGCCAAGTTTACGGCTCAGGGGCCCAGTACTTC. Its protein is CASSQVYGSGAQYF.

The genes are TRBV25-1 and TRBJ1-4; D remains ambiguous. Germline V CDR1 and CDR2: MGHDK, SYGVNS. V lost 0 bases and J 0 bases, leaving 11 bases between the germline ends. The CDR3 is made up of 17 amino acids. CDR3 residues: CASSEYPQDTTNEKLFF. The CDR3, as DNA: TGTGCCAGCAGTGAATACCCCCAGGATACAACTAATGAAAAACTGTTTTTT.

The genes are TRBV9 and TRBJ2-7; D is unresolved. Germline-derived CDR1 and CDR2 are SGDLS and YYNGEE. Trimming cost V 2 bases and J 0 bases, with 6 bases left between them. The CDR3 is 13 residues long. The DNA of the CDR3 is TGTGCCAGCAGCGTTGGGCTCTCCTACGAGCAGTACTTC. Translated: CASSVGLSYEQYF.

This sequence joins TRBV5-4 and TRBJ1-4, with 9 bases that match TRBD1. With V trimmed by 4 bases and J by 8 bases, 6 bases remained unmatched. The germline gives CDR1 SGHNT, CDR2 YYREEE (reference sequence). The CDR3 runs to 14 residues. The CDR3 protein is CASSITGGIEKLFF. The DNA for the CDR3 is TGTGCCAGCAGCATAACAGGGGGCATCGAAAAACTGTTTTTT.

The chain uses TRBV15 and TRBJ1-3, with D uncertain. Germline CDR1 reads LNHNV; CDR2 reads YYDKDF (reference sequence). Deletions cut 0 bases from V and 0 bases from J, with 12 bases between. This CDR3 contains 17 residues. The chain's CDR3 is CATSRERGQGSGNTIYF. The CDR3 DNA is TGTGCCACCAGCAGAGAAAGAGGCCAAGGCTCTGGAAACACCATATATTTT. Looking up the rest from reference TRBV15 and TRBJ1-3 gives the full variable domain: DAMVIQNPRYQVTQFGKPVTLSCSQTLNHNVMYWYQQKSSQAPKLLFHYYDKDFNNEADTPDNFQSRRPNTSFCFLDIRSPGLGDTAMYLCATSRERGQGSGNTIYFGEGSWLTVV.

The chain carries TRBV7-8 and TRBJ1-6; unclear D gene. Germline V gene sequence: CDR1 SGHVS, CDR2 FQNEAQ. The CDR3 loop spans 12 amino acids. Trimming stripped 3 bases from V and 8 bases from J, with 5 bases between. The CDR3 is CASSFGDSPLHF. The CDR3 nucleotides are TGTGCCAGCAGCTTCGGGGATTCACCCCTCCACTTT.

Here the CDR3 DNA reads TGTGCCAGCAGTAGACCGGGACAGGGGAACACTGAAGCTTTCTTT. Translated, it gives CASSRPGQGNTEAFF. This chain uses TRBV28 with TRBJ1-1; 9 bases match TRBD1. The ends lost 5 bases at V and 1 base at J; junction bases unmatched: 5. This CDR3 region has 15 residues. The V gene's germline CDR1 is MDHEN and CDR2 SYDVKM.

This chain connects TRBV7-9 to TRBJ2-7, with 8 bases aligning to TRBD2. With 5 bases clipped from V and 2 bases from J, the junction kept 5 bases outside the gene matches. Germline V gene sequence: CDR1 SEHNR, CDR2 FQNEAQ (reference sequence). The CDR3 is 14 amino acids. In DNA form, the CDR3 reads TGTGCCAGCAGCCCCGGGGGGGCGACCTACGAGCAGTACTTC. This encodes CASSPGGATYEQYF.

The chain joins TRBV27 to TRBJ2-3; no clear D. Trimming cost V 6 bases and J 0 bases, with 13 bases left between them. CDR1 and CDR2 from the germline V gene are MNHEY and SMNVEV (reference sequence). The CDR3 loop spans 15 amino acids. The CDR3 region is CASSSWSISTDTQYF. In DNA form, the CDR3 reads TGTGCCAGCAGCTCTTGGAGTATTAGCACAGATACGCAGTATTTT.

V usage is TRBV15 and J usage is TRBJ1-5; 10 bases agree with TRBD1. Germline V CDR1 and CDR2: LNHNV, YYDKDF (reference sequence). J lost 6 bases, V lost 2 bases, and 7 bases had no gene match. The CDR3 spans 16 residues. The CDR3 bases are TGTGCCACCAGCAGATCCCGGGACAGGGGCACTCAGCCCCAGCATTTT. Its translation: CATSRSRDRGTQPQHF.